What follows are 7 T cell receptor beta chains derived from one specimen sequenced in a study of metastatic and nonmetastatic thyroid tumors. Through MiXCR, TCRdb re-clonotyped the PCR reads. Among roughly 20,000 clones listed, more than 35% were seen once. Before thyroid surgery, none of the patients had received any treatment. Sample: tumor tissue. These receptors came from a female donor with papillary thyroid cancer or a benign thyroid nodule (not recorded which). Some clones in this sample may be carry-over from other donors' samples.

The chain joins TRBV28 to TRBJ2-7; D might be TRBD2 (6 bases). Per germline, CDR1 MDHEN and CDR2 SYDVKM. The CDR3 contains 15 residues. Trimming cost V 4 bases and J 3 bases, with 16 bases left between them. The CDR3 DNA is TGTGCCAGCAGTTCTGGGACTCCAAAGGGCTACGAGCAGTACTTC. It is translated as CASSSGTPKGYEQYF.

This chain links TRBV6-5 with TRBJ1-5; D is uncertain. The CDR3 has 14 residues. Germline V gene sequence: CDR1 MNHEY, CDR2 SVGAGI. V was trimmed by 2 bases and J by 0 bases, leaving 5 bases between them. In nucleotides, the CDR3 is TGTGCCAGCAGTTACGGACGTAGCAATCAGCCCCAGCATTTT. It encodes CASSYGRSNQPQHF.

This clone has only a few counts. V gene TRBV2 combines with J gene TRBJ1-1; no clear D gene. The CDR3 is 14 amino acids. Trimming left V 0 bases short and J 3 bases short, with 8 bases between. The germline CDR1 and CDR2 sequences are SNHLY and FYNNEI. CDR3 nucleotide sequence: TGTGCCAGCAGTGAAGCCGGCGACTACACTGAAGCTTTCTTT. It is translated as CASSEAGDYTEAFF.

The rearrangement joins TRBV19 to TRBJ2-7; possible D gene TRBD2, 6 bases. Looked up from germline, CDR1 is LNHDA and CDR2 is SQIVND (reference sequence). V was shortened by 6 bases and J by 7 bases, with 16 bases between the two germline ends. CDR3 size: 13 residues. The CDR3 DNA reads as TGTGCCAGTAGCGCGGGCGGGGAGTGGGAGCAGTACTTC. It encodes CASSAGGEWEQYF.

The CDR3 reads CASSLGQGTYEQYF. CDR3 nucleotide sequence: TGTGCCAGCAGCTTAGGTCAGGGGACCTACGAGCAGTACTTC. This chain connects TRBV7-2 to TRBJ2-7; possibly TRBD1 for D (6 bases). CDR1 is SGHTA and CDR2 is FQGNSA in the germline V gene. Trimming shortened V by 1 base and J by 2 bases, and 9 bases separated the two germline ends. The CDR3 runs 14 residues.

Sample share makes this clone large (0.1 to 1%). This chain uses TRBV6-2 or TRBV6-3 with TRBJ2-5; TRBD1 is a possible D gene (5 bases). Germline assignment: CDR1 MNHEY and CDR2 SVGEGT. The length of the CDR3 is 12 residues. Trimming removed 8 bases from V and 2 bases from J, with 9 bases in between. CDR3 protein: CASSAGQETQYF. The CDR3 DNA reads as TGTGCCAGCTCTGCAGGGCAAGAGACCCAGTACTTC.

The genes are TRBV6-1 and TRBJ2-7; 8 bases line up with TRBD2. The CDR3 is 14 residues long. With V trimmed by 8 bases and J by 5 bases, 11 bases remained unmatched. CDR1 and CDR2 (germline): MNHNS, SASEGT. In nucleotides, the CDR3 is TGTGCCAGCCGAGCGGGAGTGGCCGGAGACGAGCAGTACTTC. This translates into CASRAGVAGDEQYF.